Presented here are 32 T cell receptor beta chains from one specimen sequenced in a study of blood T cells in healthy people across ages (dated by TCRdb to 2013 to 2016). Receptor amplification or capture employed 5' RACE. The sequencing machine was an Illumina HiSeq 2500. A second PCR of 7 to 11 cycles was performed with a sample-barcoded 5' primer and a J-beta primer mix. The public reads were reanalyzed by TCRdb: fastp trimming at Q25, MiXCR alignment, in-frame beta chains only. Each entry is one CDR3 protein sequence, shown with its most common DNA and genes. The table for this sample lists 650,000 to 800,000 distinct CDR3 sequences; 52% of them were counted only once. Of the sample, around an eighth falls within the top ten clones. Sequencing input: blood. The receptors come from a woman older than 75 in good health.

This clonotype was seen only a few times. V and J are TRBV24-1 and TRBJ1-5, with 7 bases that match TRBD1. The CDR3 loop spans 18 amino acids. Per the germline V gene, CDR1 is KGHDR and CDR2 is SFDVKD. V lost 3 bases and J lost 7; bases outside the gene matches: 17. In DNA, the CDR3 is TGTGCCACCAGTGATAGCCGGGACAGCGCCTTGATAGGACAGCCCCAGCATTTT. It specifies CATSDSRDSALIGQPQHF.

The chain has TRBV5-1 and TRBJ2-1; the D gene is possibly TRBD2 (5 bases). Trimming pared 7 bases from V and 4 bases from J, leaving 12 bases between. Germline V gene sequence: CDR1 SGHRS, CDR2 YFSETQ. The CDR3 runs 13 residues. The CDR3 nucleotides are TGCGCCAGCTCCGGGGATAAGTACAATGAGCAGTTCTTC. Translated: CASSGDKYNEQFF.

The rearrangement joins TRBV2 to TRBJ1-1; D perhaps matches TRBD1 (6 bases). The CDR3 is 13 amino acids. Germline CDR1 and CDR2: SNHLY and FYNNEI. V was cut by 5 bases and J by 1 base, with 8 bases left in between. CDR3 in amino acids: CASSKDRNTEAFF. The CDR3 DNA is TGTGCCAGCAGTAAGGACAGGAACACTGAAGCTTTCTTT.

V usage is TRBV30 and J usage is TRBJ2-1, with D hard to call. This CDR3 is 12 amino acids long. The V end was cut by 3 bases, the J end by 10 bases, with 13 bases between. Germline V gives CDR1 GTSNPN, CDR2 SVGIG (reference sequence). This CDR3 reads CAWSPNYREQFF. CDR3 nucleotides: TGTGCCTGGAGCCCCAATTATCGCGAGCAGTTCTTC.

The chain uses TRBV12-3 or TRBV12-4 and TRBJ1-6; D remains ambiguous. Trimming shortened V by 4 bases and J by 8 bases, and 6 bases separated the two germline ends. This CDR3 region has 12 residues. As DNA, the CDR3 is TGTGCCAGCAGTTCTCCTCATTCACCCCTCCACTTT. This sequence encodes CASSSPHSPLHF.

Worth noting for this clonotype: The junction does not match germline at one end; this may be a read error. The rearrangement links TRBV6-1 to TRBJ1-4; no clear D gene. The CDR3 has 15 amino acids. Germline lookup yields CDR1 MNHNS and CDR2 SASEGT. The CDR3 spells CASRDSAVGNEELFF. The CDR3 DNA sequence: TGTGCCAGCAGAGACTCGGCCGTGGGTAATGAAGAACTGTTTTTT.

The chain is built from TRBV6-5 and TRBJ1-1, with D tentatively TRBD1 (5 bases). The V gene lost 6 bases and the J gene lost 7 bases, with 12 bases spanning the gap. The CDR3 has 12 residues. Germline CDR1 and CDR2: MNHEY and SVGAGI. CDR3 residues: CASSLQDNEAFF. For the CDR3, the DNA is TGTGCCAGCAGCTTACAGGATAATGAAGCTTTCTTT.

At least ten counts were recorded for this clonotype. The chain employs TRBV5-1 and TRBJ2-7; the D gene could be TRBD1 or TRBD2 (5 bases each). The V and J ends lost 7 bases and 2 bases respectively, with 22 bases between them. This CDR3 is built from 16 residues. Germline lookup yields CDR1 SGHRS and CDR2 YFSETQ. The CDR3 spells CASQGPPEVGAYEQYF. For the CDR3, the DNA is TGCGCCAGCCAGGGACCTCCGGAAGTGGGAGCCTACGAGCAGTACTTC. The full variable domain, rest sourced from reference TRBV5-1 and TRBJ2-7, is KAGVTQTPRYLIKTRGQQVTLSCSPISGHRSVSWYQQTPGQGLQFLFEYFSETQRNKGNFPGRFSGRQFSNSRSEMNVSTLELGDSALYLCASQGPPEVGAYEQYFGPGTRLTVT.

This rearrangement joins TRBV7-2 to TRBJ2-3; D is undetermined. V was clipped by 5 bases and J by 6 bases, with 18 bases between them. Germline V gene data show CDR1 as SGHTA and CDR2 as FQGNSA. This CDR3 comprises 15 residues. DNA of the CDR3: TGTGCCAGCAGCCCCATCTCCAGGCCCCGGGATACGCAGTATTTT. It codes for CASSPISRPRDTQYF.

The V gene is TRBV2, the J gene TRBJ2-5; D remains ambiguous. The end of the DNA aligns better with TRBJ2-4, so the J call may be wrong. The germline V gene encodes CDR1 SNHLY and CDR2 FYNNEI. This CDR3 is built from 14 residues. CDR3 sequence reads: CASSERARQDIQYF. The CDR3 DNA follows: TGTGCCAGCAGTGAAAGGGCAAGACAAGACATTCAGTACTTC.

This clonotype appeared a few times. This may arise from a read error, as a much more abundant clone is one base away. The chain employs TRBV4-2 and TRBJ2-7, with D unresolved. Per the germline V gene, CDR1 is LGHNA and CDR2 is YNFKEQ. The CDR3 runs 12 residues. V was pared by 0 bases and J by 7 bases, with 7 bases between. This CDR3 reads CASSQDFDEQYF. CDR3 coding DNA: TGTGCCAGCAGCCAAGATTTCGATGAGCAGTACTTC.

This clonotype was seen only a few times. The chain combines TRBV27 with TRBJ2-7; unclear D gene. The CDR3 has 13 residues. Per germline, CDR1 MNHEY and CDR2 SMNVEV (reference sequence). V gave up 6 bases and J gave up 0 bases, with 9 bases separating them. The DNA for the CDR3 is TGTGCCAGCAGCAAGACCAGCTCCTACGAGCAGTACTTC. Translating it yields CASSKTSSYEQYF.

The chain carries TRBV7-2 and TRBJ1-3; the D gene is possibly TRBD1 (6 bases). The germline gives CDR1 SGHTA, CDR2 FQGNSA. The CDR3 totals 15 residues. Trimming removed 4 bases from V and 0 bases from J, with 10 bases in between. The CDR3 bases are TGTGCCAGCAGCTCGGCGACAGGCTCTGGAAACACCATATATTTT. It yields the protein CASSSATGSGNTIYF.

The chain has TRBV28 and TRBJ2-2; D ambiguous. V was shortened by 1 base and J by 4 bases, with 10 bases between the two germline ends. CDR1 and CDR2 (germline): MDHEN, SYDVKM. The CDR3 has 15 residues. This CDR3 reads CASSLLLGGTGELFF. The CDR3 DNA reads TGTGCCAGCAGTTTATTATTAGGTGGCACCGGGGAGCTGTTTTTT.

In its sample, this clonotype was seen a few times. The chain employs TRBV12-3 or TRBV12-4 and TRBJ2-3; TRBD2 matches 10 bases. Unmatched junction bases numbered 15, after V lost 3 bases and J lost 0 bases. The CDR3 sequence is 20 residues long. The DNA of the CDR3 is TGTGCCAGCAGTTTGTTGGGACTAGCGAGACGACTATCTAGCACAGATACGCAGTATTTT. This translates into CASSLLGLARRLSSTDTQYF.

This clonotype was counted only a few times. The chain has TRBV4-2 and TRBJ2-7, with D hard to call. There are 13 residues in the CDR3. The V gene's germline CDR1 is LGHNA and CDR2 YNFKEQ. Trimming pared 1 base from V and 3 bases from J, leaving 7 bases between. The CDR3 sequence is CASSQGLGYEQYF. The CDR3 DNA follows: TGTGCCAGCAGCCAAGGTCTGGGCTACGAGCAGTACTTC.

This clonotype occurred many times. The CDR3 loop reads CASSLTLNEQFF. The CDR3 region has the DNA TGTGCCAGCTCACTTACTCTCAATGAGCAGTTCTTC. This chain joins TRBV18 and TRBJ2-1; D remains ambiguous. The V end was cut by 4 bases, the J end by 6 bases, with 7 bases between. Germline assignment: CDR1 KGHSH and CDR2 LQKENI. The CDR3 is 12 residues long.

V and J are TRBV29-1 and TRBJ2-7, with D unclear. CDR1 SQVTM and CDR2 ANQGSEA come from the germline V gene. V dropped 4 bases and J dropped 7 bases, with 17 bases sitting between them. CDR3 length equals 13 residues. The CDR3 protein is CSVARASYNEQYF. Written as DNA, the CDR3 is TGCAGCGTTGCACGAGCGTCCTACAATGAGCAGTACTTC.

This clonotype was picked up one time. The chain is built from TRBV6-5 and TRBJ2-1, with a possible D match to TRBD2 (6 bases). Trimming cost V 3 bases and J 4 bases, with 16 bases left between them. Germline CDR1 and CDR2: MNHEY and SVGAGI. This CDR3 spans 16 amino acids. CDR3 residues: CASSYSSSGLYNEQFF. CDR3 sequence (DNA): TGTGCCAGCAGTTATTCCTCGAGCGGGCTATACAATGAGCAGTTCTTC.

In its sample, this clonotype was seen many times. The DNA of the CDR3 is TGTGCCAGCAGCCCCGGGGAATTCGAGACCCAGTACTTC. The encoded protein is CASSPGEFETQYF. J is TRBJ2-5 and V is TRBV3-1, with D possibly being TRBD2 (5 bases). V gave up 4 bases and J gave up 5 bases, with 11 bases separating them. CDR1 and CDR2 (germline): LGHDT, YNNKEL (reference sequence). The CDR3 covers 13 residues.

At least ten counts were recorded for this clonotype. The chain has TRBV12-3 or TRBV12-4 and TRBJ1-5, with 7 nucleotides matching TRBD1. The CDR3 extends over 14 amino acids. The junction had 6 bases not matched to a gene; V was cut back by 3 bases and J by 7 bases. CDR3 DNA: TGTGCCAGCAGTTTGTTTCAGGGGGGCCAGCCCCAGCATTTT. Protein product: CASSLFQGGQPQHF.

Turning to this clonotype: At one of its ends the junction is not consistent with the germline gene, which may arise from a read error. The V and J genes are TRBV12-3 or TRBV12-4 and TRBJ2-3; TRBD2 is a possible D gene (5 bases). The CDR3 is 15 residues long. The CDR3 loop is CASSLLRGRADMQYF. CDR3 DNA: TGCGCCAGCAGTTTGCTGAGAGGGAGAGCAGATATGCAGTATTTT.

A word on this clonotype: A single base separates this from a much larger clone, so it may be a read error. The rearrangement links TRBV7-9 to TRBJ2-1, with TRBD1 matching over 7 bases. CDR3 size: 15 residues. Germline V lookup: CDR1 SEHNR, CDR2 FQNEAQ (reference sequence). For the CDR3, the DNA is TGTGCCAGCAGCGAAAATGTGGGACAGATCAATGGGCAGTTCTTC. Translating it yields CASSENVGQINGQFF.

This clonotype appeared many times. This chain joins TRBV5-1 and TRBJ2-1; D unresolved. This CDR3 has 14 residues. The V end was cut by 4 bases, the J end by 3 bases, with 11 bases between. Germline V lookup: CDR1 SGHRS, CDR2 YFSETQ. The CDR3 region is CASSTSGGYNEQFF. The CDR3 DNA sequence: TGCGCCAGCAGCACGAGTGGTGGCTACAATGAGCAGTTCTTC.

This clonotype appeared a single time. The chain employs TRBV27 and TRBJ1-6; D remains unclear. The CDR3 has 15 amino acids. Germline CDR1 reads MNHEY; CDR2 reads SMNVEV (reference sequence). V lost 3 bases and J 8 bases, leaving 14 bases between the germline ends. Written as DNA, the CDR3 is TGTGCCAGCAGTTTGGGCCCCGGATACTATTCACCCCTCCACTTT. Translation: CASSLGPGYYSPLHF.

The CDR3 reads CASSQGTGYTYEQYF. CDR3 DNA: TGTGCCAGCAGCCAAGGGACAGGGTATACCTACGAGCAGTACTTC. The V call is TRBV4-2, the J call TRBJ2-7, with TRBD1 matching over 8 bases. The J segment lost 2 bases and the V segment lost 1 base, leaving 4 bases of the junction unmatched. CDR1 and CDR2 (germline): LGHNA, YNFKEQ. This CDR3 region has 15 residues.

The chain recombines TRBV7-9 with TRBJ2-2, with D tentatively TRBD1 (6 bases). Germline V gene lookup returns CDR1 SEHNR and CDR2 FQNEAQ (reference sequence). The CDR3 extends over 16 amino acids. V dropped 2 bases and J dropped 6 bases, with 16 bases sitting between them. For the CDR3, the DNA is TGTGCCAGCAGCTTACTTAGGGGGATGGTATCCGGGGAGCTGTTTTTT. Translating gives CASSLLRGMVSGELFF. The complete variable domain, with remaining parts taken from reference TRBV7-9 and TRBJ2-2, reads DTGVSQNPRHKITKRGQNVTFRCDPISEHNRLYWYRQTLGQGPEFLTYFQNEAQLEKSRLLSDRFSAERPKGSFSTLEIQRTEQGDSAMYLCASSLLRGMVSGELFFGEGSRLTVL.

V gene TRBV6-5 combines with J gene TRBJ1-2; D perhaps matches TRBD1 (5 bases). With 7 bases removed from V and 4 bases from J, the gap between germline ends came to 19 bases. Germline CDR1 is MNHEY and CDR2 is SVGAGI. The CDR3 length is 15 residues. The CDR3 sequence: CASTPLDRSFYGYTF. Here the CDR3 DNA reads TGTGCCAGCACCCCTCTTGACAGATCCTTCTATGGCTACACCTTC.

The V call is TRBV12-3 or TRBV12-4, the J call TRBJ1-1, with no clear D. Trimming left V 2 bases short and J 4 bases short, with 11 bases between. This CDR3 comprises 14 residues. CDR3 amino acids: CASSLRRQPTEAFF. In nucleotides, the CDR3 is TGTGCCAGCAGTTTAAGGCGGCAGCCCACTGAAGCTTTCTTT.

At least ten counts were recorded for this clonotype. The V gene is TRBV29-1, the J gene TRBJ2-1, with 9 nucleotides matching TRBD1. This CDR3 has 14 amino acids. CDR1 and CDR2 from the germline V gene are SQVTM and ANQGSEA. J was trimmed by 10 bases and V by 3 bases; bases with no gene match: 10. CDR3 loop: CSVEGQGIGREQFF. CDR3 sequence (DNA): TGCAGCGTTGAGGGACAGGGAATCGGACGGGAGCAGTTCTTC.

The chain uses TRBV5-1 and TRBJ2-2; D might be TRBD1 (5 bases). Between the trimmed V and J ends, which lost 4 bases and 3 bases, there was a span of 10 bases. Germline CDR1 and CDR2: SGHRS and YFSETQ. The CDR3 spans 14 residues. Written as DNA, the CDR3 is TGCGCCAGCAGCCCCCAGACAGACACCGGGGAGCTGTTTTTT. This translates into CASSPQTDTGELFF.

V usage is TRBV27 and J usage is TRBJ2-1; possibly TRBD2 for D (5 bases). Trimming pared 3 bases from V and 10 bases from J, leaving 13 bases between. CDR1 MNHEY and CDR2 SMNVEV come from the germline V gene (reference sequence). The CDR3 extends over 13 amino acids. CDR3 sequence reads: CASSFGVEREQFF. The CDR3 coding sequence is TGTGCCAGCAGTTTCGGCGTAGAGCGGGAGCAGTTCTTC.